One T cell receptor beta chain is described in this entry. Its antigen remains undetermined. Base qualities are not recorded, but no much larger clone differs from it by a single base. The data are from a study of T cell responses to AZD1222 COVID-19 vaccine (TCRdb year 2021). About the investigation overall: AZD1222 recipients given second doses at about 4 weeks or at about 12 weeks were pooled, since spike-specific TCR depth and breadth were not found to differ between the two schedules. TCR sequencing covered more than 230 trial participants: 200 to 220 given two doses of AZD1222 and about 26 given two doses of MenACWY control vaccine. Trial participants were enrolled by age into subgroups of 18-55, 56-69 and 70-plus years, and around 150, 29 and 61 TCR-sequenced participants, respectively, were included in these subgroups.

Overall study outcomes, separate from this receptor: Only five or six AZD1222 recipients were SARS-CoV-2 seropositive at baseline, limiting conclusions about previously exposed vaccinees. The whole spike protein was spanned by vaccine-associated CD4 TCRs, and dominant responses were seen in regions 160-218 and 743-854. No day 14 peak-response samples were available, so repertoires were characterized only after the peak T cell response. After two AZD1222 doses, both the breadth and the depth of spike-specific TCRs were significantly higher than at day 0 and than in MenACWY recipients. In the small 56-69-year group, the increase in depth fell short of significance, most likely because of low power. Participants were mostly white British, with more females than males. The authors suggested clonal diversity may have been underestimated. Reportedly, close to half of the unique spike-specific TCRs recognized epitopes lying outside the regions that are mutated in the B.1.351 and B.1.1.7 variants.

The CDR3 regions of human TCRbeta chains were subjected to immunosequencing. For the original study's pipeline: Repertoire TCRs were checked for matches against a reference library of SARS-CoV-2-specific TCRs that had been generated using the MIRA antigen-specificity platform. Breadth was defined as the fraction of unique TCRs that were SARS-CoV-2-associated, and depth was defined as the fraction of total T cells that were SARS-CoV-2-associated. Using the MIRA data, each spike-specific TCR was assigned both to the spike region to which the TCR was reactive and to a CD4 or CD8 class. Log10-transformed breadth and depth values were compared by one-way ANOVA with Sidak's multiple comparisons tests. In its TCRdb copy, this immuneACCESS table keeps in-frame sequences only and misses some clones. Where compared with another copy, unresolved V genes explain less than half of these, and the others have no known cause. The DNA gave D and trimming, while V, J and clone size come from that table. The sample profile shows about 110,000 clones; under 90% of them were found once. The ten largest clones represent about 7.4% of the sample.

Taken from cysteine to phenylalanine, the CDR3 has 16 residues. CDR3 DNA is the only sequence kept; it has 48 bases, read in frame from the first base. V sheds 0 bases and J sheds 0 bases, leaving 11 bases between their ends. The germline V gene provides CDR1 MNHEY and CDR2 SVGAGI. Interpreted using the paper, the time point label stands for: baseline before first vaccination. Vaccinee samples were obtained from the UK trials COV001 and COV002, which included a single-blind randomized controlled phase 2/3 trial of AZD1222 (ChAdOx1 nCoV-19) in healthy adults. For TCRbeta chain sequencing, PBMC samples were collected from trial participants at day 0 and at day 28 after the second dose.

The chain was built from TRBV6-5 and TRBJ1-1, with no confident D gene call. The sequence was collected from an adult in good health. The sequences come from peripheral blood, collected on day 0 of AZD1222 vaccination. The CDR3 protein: CASSYSMVRMNTEAFF. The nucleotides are TGTGCCAGCAGTTACTCGATGGTGAGGATGAACACTGAAGCTTTCTTT.